This T cell receptor (beta chain) was captured by sequencing in a study of graft-versus-host responses after intestinal transplantation. TCRdb keeps only in-frame clones here, not all; method: immunoSEQ multiplex PCR. The sample contains under 85,000 clones, about 92% of which appear only once. Germline trimming cut 3 bases from V and 5 bases from J; bases unmatched to any gene: 5. CDR3 length: 15 residues. Germline-derived CDR1 and CDR2 are SGHRS and YFSETQ. To note about this clone: Its antigen is currently unknown.

Regarding the study as a whole: The presence of high graft-versus-host to host-versus-graft clonal ratios in allografts characterized patients with graft-donor T cell macrochimerism.

The chain combines TRBV5-1 with TRBJ1-6; 7 nucleotides match TRBD1. The material was unstimulated CD8+ T cells sorted from spleen or lymph node cells, obtained before intestinal transplant. This TCR was sampled from a human donor who received an intestinal transplant. CDR3 region: CASSYSRGDNSPLHF. The CDR3 nucleotides are TGCGCCAGCAGCTACTCCAGGGGGGATAATTCACCCCTCCACTTT.